This T cell receptor beta chain emerged from a study of T-cell reconstitution after alpha-beta-depleted transplantation in children. Using unique molecular identifiers, the investigators prepared the TCRbeta library. MiXCR, run by TCRdb on the PCR reads, gives a single entry per CDR3 protein. Here the sample spans 500,000 or so distinct CDR3 sequences, around a third being singletons. The count of this clonotype is one. This CDR3 is 17 amino acids long. V gave up 5 bases and J gave up 1 base, with 18 bases separating them. V gene TRBV12-3 or TRBV12-4 combines with J gene TRBJ2-1, with D tentatively TRBD1 (5 bases). This TCR was recovered from a human donor who donated a stem cell graft to a child with aplastic anemia. The specimen was PBMCs from the stem cell graft donor, collected from the stem cell graft. The CDR3: CASSPRPTVRSYNEQFF. The DNA of the CDR3 is TGTGCCAGCAGTCCACGACCGACAGTACGGTCCTACAATGAGCAGTTCTTC.